This TCR beta chain was obtained from a study of cytomegalovirus exposure and HLA in healthy donors. Study-wide results and limits: Many donors shared some public TCRs, even though most TCR sequences were rare. Previously analyzed data showed that most TCR beta V segments were productive at a frequency of about 90% or about 30%. V- and J-gene trimming of TCR beta was linked (in a later analysis) to a missense DCLRE1C variant. Cytomegalovirus status, reportedly, was diagnosed with high specificity and sensitivity by the classifier.

Looked up from germline, CDR1 is SGHTA and CDR2 is FQGNSA. V shed 1 base and J shed 1 base, with 14 bases lying between them. This CDR3 is 16 amino acids long. Vbeta (60) and Jbeta (13) primers were used in the PCR. Clones were read by immunoSEQ multiplex PCR, and TCRdb kept only the in-frame ones, dropping some. The sample contains about 100,000 clones, 75% to 90% of which appear only once. About this clone itself: Its matching antigen is unknown.

The receptor was isolated from a man aged 40-49 years in good health and CMV-seronegative. Sequencing was done on a sample of PBMCs. The V and J genes are TRBV7-2 and TRBJ2-7; D may be TRBD2 (6 bases). The DNA for the CDR3 is TGTGCCAGCAGCTTAGTGGGGCGGGACCTATCCTACGAGCAGTACTTC. Translated: CASSLVGRDLSYEQYF. Together with reference TRBV7-2 and TRBJ2-7, the CDR3 gives the full variable domain: GAGVSQSPSNKVTEKGKDVELRCDPISGHTALYWYRQSLGQGLEFLIYFQGNSAPDKSGLPSDRFSAERTGGSVSTLTIQRTQQEDSAVYLCASSLVGRDLSYEQYFGPGTRLTVT.